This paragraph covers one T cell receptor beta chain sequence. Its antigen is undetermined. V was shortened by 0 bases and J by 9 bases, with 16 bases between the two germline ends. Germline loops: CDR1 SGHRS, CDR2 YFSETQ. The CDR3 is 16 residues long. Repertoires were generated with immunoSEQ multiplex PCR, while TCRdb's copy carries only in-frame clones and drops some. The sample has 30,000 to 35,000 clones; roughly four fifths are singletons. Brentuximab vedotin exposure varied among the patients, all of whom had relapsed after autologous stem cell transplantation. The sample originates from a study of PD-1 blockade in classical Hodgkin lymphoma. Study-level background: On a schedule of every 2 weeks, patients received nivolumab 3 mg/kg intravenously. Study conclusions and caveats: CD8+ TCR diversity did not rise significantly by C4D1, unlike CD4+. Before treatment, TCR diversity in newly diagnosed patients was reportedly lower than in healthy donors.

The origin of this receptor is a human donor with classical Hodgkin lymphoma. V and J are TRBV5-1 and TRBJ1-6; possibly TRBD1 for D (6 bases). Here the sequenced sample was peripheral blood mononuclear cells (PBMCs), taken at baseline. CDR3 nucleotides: TGCGCCAGCAGCTTGGACGTGGGGACACAATCTTCACCCCTCCACTTT. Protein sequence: CASSLDVGTQSSPLHF.